One sample yielded the 32 T cell receptor beta chains listed below, sequenced in a study of T cell responses to AZD1222 COVID-19 vaccine. Method: immunoSEQ multiplex PCR; TCRdb's copy keeps in-frame clones and lacks some. The data show about 73,000 clones, almost 90% seen once. The starting material was peripheral blood, obtained 28 days after the second AZD1222 dose. The receptors here all came from an adult who received the AZD1222 COVID-19 vaccine.

The rearrangement uses TRBV6-5 and TRBJ2-1; no clear D gene. Looked up from germline, CDR1 is MNHEY and CDR2 is SVGAGI. Trimming took off 8 bases at V and 5 bases at J, with 13 bases between the two ends. The length of the CDR3 is 13 residues. In DNA form, the CDR3 reads TGTGCCAGCGTTATCTGGGGTCACAATGAGCAGTTCTTC. Its protein is CASVIWGHNEQFF.

The V and J genes are TRBV20-1 and TRBJ2-2, with 7 bases fitting TRBD2. Trimming at V came to 3 bases and at J to 4 bases, leaving 8 bases not matched to a gene. This CDR3 has 15 residues. Germline CDR1 and CDR2: DFQATT and SNEGSKA (reference sequence). The CDR3 reads CSASPGGLGTGELFF. The CDR3 DNA sequence: TGCAGTGCTAGTCCCGGGGGGTTGGGCACCGGGGAGCTGTTTTTT.

The CDR3 region is CASSQEPQGVPEAFF. Here the CDR3 DNA reads TGCGCCAGCAGCCAAGAACCACAGGGTGTCCCTGAAGCTTTCTTT. The chain employs TRBV4-1 and TRBJ1-1; perhaps TRBD1 as D (6 bases). The CDR3 is made up of 15 amino acids. The V end lost 0 bases, the J end lost 6 bases, and 14 bases lay between the germline ends. CDR1 is MGHRA and CDR2 is YSYEKL in the germline V gene.

The genes are TRBV7-9 and TRBJ2-4, with TRBD2 identical over 11 bases. This CDR3 contains 17 residues. Germline assignment: CDR1 SEHNR and CDR2 FQNEAQ (reference sequence). The J segment lost 7 bases and the V segment lost 7 bases, leaving 15 bases of the junction unmatched. CDR3 sequence: CASTLTSGVQGRNIQYF. The CDR3 bases are TGTGCCAGCACCCTGACTAGCGGGGTGCAAGGGAGGAACATTCAGTACTTC.

The chain couples TRBV6-5 to TRBJ2-1, with 7 bases that match TRBD2. The length of the CDR3 is 13 residues. Germline-derived CDR1 and CDR2 are MNHEY and SVGAGI. The V gene end was trimmed by 6 bases and the J gene end by 6 bases; junction bases not matched to a gene: 5. DNA for the CDR3: TGTGCCAGCAGGATGGGCGGGGGCAATGAGCAGTTCTTC. Protein product: CASRMGGGNEQFF.

This chain uses TRBV9 with TRBJ1-2; 11 bases are shared with TRBD1. Germline V gene sequence: CDR1 SGDLS, CDR2 YYNGEE. This CDR3 contains 14 residues. J was trimmed by 6 bases and V by 4 bases; bases with no gene match: 5. The CDR3 coding sequence is TGTGCCAGCAGCCCCAGGACAGGGGGCGATGGCTACACCTTC. Protein: CASSPRTGGDGYTF.

This chain joins TRBV15 and TRBJ1-1; 7 nucleotides agree with TRBD1. The CDR3 length is 15 residues. CDR1 LNHNV and CDR2 YYDKDF come from the germline V gene (reference sequence). V trimming: 1 base; J trimming: 7 bases; junction bases outside the gene matches: 9. The CDR3 protein is CATSRGQGNYGEAFF. In DNA, the CDR3 is TGTGCCACCAGCAGAGGACAGGGTAATTATGGTGAAGCTTTCTTT.

This chain uses TRBV5-5 with TRBJ2-1, with TRBD1 matching over 8 bases. Losses at the gene ends were 4 bases for V and 1 base for J; bases not matched to a gene: 4. Germline V CDR1 and CDR2: SGHKS, YYEKEE (reference sequence). This CDR3 region has 15 residues. CDR3 residues: CASSPGQGSYNEQFF. The CDR3 DNA sequence: TGTGCCAGCAGCCCCGGACAGGGATCCTACAATGAGCAGTTCTTC.

This clone was picked up a small number of times. This chain joins TRBV6-6 and TRBJ1-6, with a possible D match to TRBD1 (6 bases). The germline V and J ends were trimmed by 5 bases and 6 bases, with 14 bases remaining between them. Germline V gene data show CDR1 as MNHNY and CDR2 as SVGAGI (reference sequence). The CDR3 runs to 15 residues. The CDR3 nucleotides read TGTGCCAGCAGTACCAGCAGGGGTGGTAATTCACCCCTCCACTTT. As protein: CASSTSRGGNSPLHF.

The chain recombines TRBV11-2 with TRBJ2-2; 8 bases are shared with TRBD2. The ends lost 1 base at V and 4 bases at J; junction bases unmatched: 5. The CDR3 spans 16 residues. The germline V gene has CDR1 SGHAT and CDR2 FQNNGV. CDR3 bases: TGTGCCAGCAGCTTAGCCTCAGCGGGGGCCACCGGGGAGCTGTTTTTT. Residues: CASSLASAGATGELFF.

J is TRBJ1-5 and V is TRBV19, with D uncertain. V lost 5 bases to trimming and J lost 0 bases, with 14 bases between them. This CDR3 is built from 16 residues. Germline V lookup: CDR1 LNHDA, CDR2 SQIVND (reference sequence). The CDR3 nucleotides are TGTGCCAGTAGTCTTTCACGCAGAGTTAGCAATCAGCCCCAGCATTTT. Amino acids: CASSLSRRVSNQPQHF.

The rearrangement joins TRBV5-1 to TRBJ2-7; 12 nucleotides align to TRBD1. With 7 bases clipped from V and 7 bases from J, the junction kept 12 bases outside the gene matches. Per the germline V gene, CDR1 is SGHRS and CDR2 is YFSETQ. This CDR3 is built from 15 residues. CDR3 sequence: CASRPGTGGLEEQYF. DNA for the CDR3: TGCGCCAGCCGGCCCGGGACAGGGGGCCTCGAAGAGCAGTACTTC.

This chain links TRBV12-3 or TRBV12-4 with TRBJ2-2; possibly TRBD1 or TRBD2 for D (5 bases each). V was clipped by 10 bases and J by 0 bases, with 9 bases between them. The length of the CDR3 is 13 residues. Here the CDR3 reads CAMGTANTGELFF. Written as DNA, the CDR3 is TGTGCCATGGGGACGGCGAACACCGGGGAGCTGTTTTTT.

This chain joins TRBV27 and TRBJ1-6; unclear D gene. This CDR3 comprises 17 residues. The ends were cut back, 6 bases at V and 0 bases at J, with 15 bases in the middle. Germline values: CDR1 MNHEY, CDR2 SMNVEV (reference sequence). The chain's CDR3 is CASRTPREGSYNSPLHF. Here the CDR3 DNA reads TGTGCCAGCAGGACGCCGCGTGAGGGCTCCTATAATTCACCCCTCCACTTT.

The chain combines TRBV19 with TRBJ2-7, with D tentatively TRBD1 or TRBD2 (5 bases each). Trimming left V 6 bases short and J 3 bases short, with 15 bases between. The germline gives CDR1 LNHDA, CDR2 SQIVND (reference sequence). The CDR3 is made up of 14 amino acids. The CDR3 sequence: CASSPTGRDYEQYF. CDR3 sequence (DNA): TGTGCCAGTAGCCCCACGGGACGGGACTACGAGCAGTACTTC.

This chain uses TRBV7-2 with TRBJ2-1; no definite D call. Per the germline V gene, CDR1 is SGHTA and CDR2 is FQGNSA. V was clipped by 0 bases and J by 3 bases, with 9 bases between them. The CDR3 has 15 residues. CDR3 residues: CASSLASSVYNEQFF. The CDR3 DNA reads TGTGCCAGCAGCTTAGCATCTAGTGTCTACAATGAGCAGTTCTTC.

This sequence joins TRBV6-2 or TRBV6-3 and TRBJ1-5, with D tentatively TRBD1 (5 bases). The germline V and J ends were trimmed by 2 bases and 4 bases, with 21 bases remaining between them. The germline V gene has CDR1 MNHEY and CDR2 SVGEGT. The CDR3 sequence is 18 residues long. The CDR3: CASSYPDSRTLGNQPQHF. DNA for the CDR3: TGTGCCAGCAGTTACCCAGACTCTAGGACACTGGGTAATCAGCCCCAGCATTTT.

J is TRBJ1-1 and V is TRBV6-5; D not resolved. The V end lost 2 bases, the J end lost 0 bases, and 10 bases lay between the germline ends. CDR1 MNHEY and CDR2 SVGAGI come from the germline V gene. The length of the CDR3 is 15 residues. CDR3 coding DNA: TGTGCCAGCAGTTACGGTCGGAGATTGAACACTGAAGCTTTCTTT. Translating it yields CASSYGRRLNTEAFF.

Of note for this clone: A read error may produce the germline difference seen at one junction end. This sequence joins TRBV28 and TRBJ2-7; D is perhaps TRBD2 (5 bases). The CDR3 has 11 residues. The germline V gene has CDR1 MDHEN and CDR2 SYDVKM. CDR3 loop: CASGPVAYTRF. The CDR3 DNA reads as TGTGCCAGCGGACCGGTAGCGTACACCAGATTC.

This chain uses TRBV28 with TRBJ1-2; perhaps TRBD1 as D (5 bases). This CDR3 is built from 12 residues. CDR1 and CDR2 from the germline V gene are MDHEN and SYDVKM. V lost 5 bases and J lost 3, with 7 bases in between. The CDR3 DNA reads TGTGCCAGCAGTACGACAGACTATGGCTACACCTTC. Its translation is CASSTTDYGYTF.

DNA for the CDR3: TGTGCCAGCAGCTCCGGACAGTCCTACGAGCAGTACTTC. Protein sequence: CASSSGQSYEQYF. The rearrangement uses TRBV11-1 and TRBJ2-7; TRBD1 might be the D (6 bases). The V end lost 4 bases, the J end lost 1 base, and 8 bases lay between the germline ends. Germline loops: CDR1 SGHAT, CDR2 FQDESV (reference sequence). The CDR3 consists of 13 residues.

The chain has TRBV24-1 and TRBJ2-5; the match to TRBD2 covers 12 bases. Germline V gene lookup returns CDR1 KGHDR and CDR2 SFDVKD. J lost 3 bases, V lost 3 bases, and 4 bases had no gene match. The CDR3 has 16 amino acids. CDR3 in amino acids: CATSDPRLAGEETQYF. In DNA form, the CDR3 reads TGTGCCACCAGTGATCCCCGACTAGCGGGGGAAGAGACCCAGTACTTC.

V gene TRBV11-2 combines with J gene TRBJ2-4; D call uncertain. This CDR3 region has 17 residues. V gave up 1 base and J gave up 2 bases, with 15 bases separating them. Germline CDR1 is SGHAT and CDR2 is FQNNGV. Here the CDR3 reads CASSLVVSLSTKNIQYF. CDR3 in DNA: TGTGCCAGCAGCTTAGTTGTATCTCTCTCTACCAAAAACATTCAGTACTTC.

This sequence joins TRBV19 and TRBJ2-2; 7 bases match TRBD1. Germline V gene data show CDR1 as LNHDA and CDR2 as SQIVND (reference sequence). V lost 7 bases, J lost 4 bases, and 12 bases stayed unmatched. The CDR3 contains 16 residues. CDR3 region: CASTPYRGSGTGELFF. Written as DNA, the CDR3 is TGTGCCAGTACCCCTTACAGGGGCTCGGGCACCGGGGAGCTGTTTTTT.

This clone is a singleton in its sample. J is TRBJ2-5 and V is TRBV7-9; TRBD2 aligns across 10 bases. Germline CDR1 and CDR2: SEHNR and FQNEAQ (reference sequence). The CDR3 has 17 residues. V lost 7 bases to trimming and J lost 4 bases; unmatched junction nucleotides: 15. The CDR3 reads CASIRFLAGATLETQYF. The CDR3 bases are TGTGCCAGCATAAGGTTTCTAGCGGGGGCTACCTTAGAGACCCAGTACTTC.

V gene TRBV19 combines with J gene TRBJ2-7; 9 bases are shared with TRBD2. Per germline, CDR1 LNHDA and CDR2 SQIVND (reference sequence). The CDR3 loop spans 14 amino acids. The V segment lost 5 bases and the J segment 2 bases; nucleotides outside the gene matches: 4. The DNA of the CDR3 is TGTGCCAGTAGTCTCAGCGGGGGGACCTACGAGCAGTACTTC. It is translated as CASSLSGGTYEQYF.

The chain uses TRBV3-1 (or the pseudogene TRBV3-2) and TRBJ2-3, with D perhaps matching TRBD1 (5 bases). With 0 bases removed from V and 4 bases from J, the gap between germline ends came to 14 bases. In germline, CDR1 is LGHDT, CDR2 YNNKEL (reference sequence). This CDR3 has 16 residues. The CDR3 coding sequence is TGTGCCAGCAGCCAAGATAGGGGAAAGTCCTCAGATACGCAGTATTTT. Translation: CASSQDRGKSSDTQYF.

The CDR3 protein is CASSQARDRGITDTQYF. In DNA form, the CDR3 reads TGTGCCAGCAGCCAAGCCCGGGACAGGGGGATCACAGATACGCAGTATTTT. The gene calls are TRBV3-1 (or the pseudogene TRBV3-2) and TRBJ2-3, with 11 positions matching TRBD1. Trimming cost V 1 base and J 2 bases; bases outside gene matches: 5. Germline V CDR1 and CDR2: LGHDT, YNNKEL (reference sequence). The CDR3 covers 17 residues.

V usage is TRBV28 and J usage is TRBJ1-5; 8 nucleotides match TRBD1. Germline loops: CDR1 MDHEN, CDR2 SYDVKM. The CDR3 sequence is 14 residues long. J lost 6 bases, V lost 5 bases, and 6 bases had no gene match. This chain's CDR3 is CASSVGQATQPQHF. CDR3 nucleotides: TGTGCCAGCAGTGTGGGACAGGCGACTCAGCCCCAGCATTTT.

The chain is built from TRBV29-1 and TRBJ2-1, with a possible D match to TRBD2 (6 bases). Trimming removed 6 bases from V and 8 bases from J, with 14 bases in between. The CDR3 has 12 amino acids. The V gene's germline CDR1 is SQVTM and CDR2 ANQGSEA. The DNA for the CDR3 is TGCAGCGTCGGCGACGGGGGACATGAGCAGTTCTTC. Translating gives CSVGDGGHEQFF.

This chain connects TRBV28 to TRBJ2-7, with D perhaps matching TRBD2 (6 bases). From germline, CDR1 is MDHEN and CDR2 SYDVKM. CDR3 length: 14 residues. Trimming cost V 7 bases and J 0 bases, with 13 bases left between them. The CDR3, as DNA: TGTGCCAGCACTCGTGGGGGGAGCTCCTACGAGCAGTACTTC. Protein product: CASTRGGSSYEQYF.

The chain combines TRBV5-4 with TRBJ1-4; tentatively, D is TRBD1 (5 bases). Trimming stripped 0 bases from V and 8 bases from J, with 11 bases between. Germline values: CDR1 SGHNT, CDR2 YYREEE (reference sequence). CDR3 length equals 14 residues. In DNA, the CDR3 is TGTGCCAGCAGCTTGGCCAGGGATGGGGAAAAACTGTTTTTT. Translating gives CASSLARDGEKLFF. Complete variable domain (other parts from reference TRBV5-4 and TRBJ1-4): ETGVTQSPTHLIKTRGQQVTLRCSSQSGHNTVSWYQQALGQGPQFIFQYYREEENGRGNFPPRFSGLQFPNYSSELNVNALELDDSALYLCASSLARDGEKLFFGSGTQLSVL.